The T cell receptor beta chain described here comes from a study of shared clonotypes between healthy human individuals. For the study at large: Per donor, CD8 memory used one plate, CD8 naive used two, CD4 memory used three and CD4 naive used three.

CDR1 and CDR2 from the germline V gene are SGHKS and YYEKEE (reference sequence). The CDR3 runs to 14 residues. V was cut by 4 bases and J by 0 bases, with 10 bases left in between. Researchers ran the assay at a deep level. Here immunoSEQ multiplex PCR was the method, and the copy in TCRdb shows in-frame clones only, minus some. The sample has some 2,400,000 clones, 90% to 97% seen once. The origin of this receptor is a man younger than 30 in good health. The V call is TRBV5-5, the J call TRBJ1-1; D is undetermined. The sample comprised naive CD4+ T cells sorted from blood. Described subset: CD45RA+ positively selected. Here the CDR3 DNA reads TGTGCCAGCAGCAGTACAGTGATGAACACTGAAGCTTTCTTT. Translation: CASSSTVMNTEAFF. Complete variable domain (other parts from reference TRBV5-5 and TRBJ1-1): DAGVTQSPTHLIKTRGQQVTLRCSPISGHKSVSWYQQVLGQGPQFIFQYYEKEERGRGNFPDRFSARQFPNYSSELNVNALLLGDSALYLCASSSTVMNTEAFFGQGTRLTVV.